Sequencing of this T cell receptor (beta chain) was carried out in a study of blood T cell repertoires in COVID-19. The overall study: The cDNA or gDNA used as material had been derived from T cells, B-cell-depleted T cells, or PBMCs.

The germline gives CDR1 SEHNR, CDR2 FQNEAQ (reference sequence). The ends were cut back, 5 bases at V and 3 bases at J, with 15 bases in the middle. This CDR3 is built from 15 residues. Original analysis: Reference gene primer amplification gave nucleated cell count estimates. Sequencing was performed with immunoSEQ multiplex PCR; in TCRdb, only in-frame clones are kept and a portion is missing. The V and J calls and clone size come from that table; D and trimming were worked out from the DNA. The table lists about 73,000 clones, roughly nine tenths of them singletons. The gene calls are TRBV7-9 and TRBJ2-3; possible D gene TRBD2, 5 bases. Sequenced input: peripheral blood. The TCR originated in a man at least 80 years old with acute or convalescent COVID-19. The CDR3 spells CASSRDGSETDTQYF. The CDR3 DNA reads TGTGCCAGCAGCCGCGACGGTAGCGAGACAGATACGCAGTATTTT. Using reference TRBV7-9 and TRBJ2-3 for the parts outside the CDR3, the full variable domain is DTGVSQNPRHKITKRGQNVTFRCDPISEHNRLYWYRQTLGQGPEFLTYFQNEAQLEKSRLLSDRFSAERPKGSFSTLEIQRTEQGDSAMYLCASSRDGSETDTQYFGPGTRLTVL.